Detailed here is one TCR beta chain. The source of the sample is a study of blood T cell repertoires in COVID-19. This CDR3 has 16 residues. The V end was cut by 3 bases, the J end by 2 bases, with 15 bases between. Germline V CDR1 and CDR2: SGDLS, YYNGEE. Data came from immunoSEQ multiplex PCR; TCRdb stores just in-frame clones and leaves some out. In the table there are about 190,000 clones, roughly 80% of which are singletons. Sequenced sample: peripheral blood. This chain uses TRBV9 with TRBJ1-5; the D is unclear. The source is a woman aged 45-65 years with acute or convalescent COVID-19. This chain's CDR3 is CASSAGGVGGNQPQHF. DNA for the CDR3: TGTGCCAGCAGCGCGGGAGGAGTCGGGGGCAATCAGCCCCAGCATTTT.